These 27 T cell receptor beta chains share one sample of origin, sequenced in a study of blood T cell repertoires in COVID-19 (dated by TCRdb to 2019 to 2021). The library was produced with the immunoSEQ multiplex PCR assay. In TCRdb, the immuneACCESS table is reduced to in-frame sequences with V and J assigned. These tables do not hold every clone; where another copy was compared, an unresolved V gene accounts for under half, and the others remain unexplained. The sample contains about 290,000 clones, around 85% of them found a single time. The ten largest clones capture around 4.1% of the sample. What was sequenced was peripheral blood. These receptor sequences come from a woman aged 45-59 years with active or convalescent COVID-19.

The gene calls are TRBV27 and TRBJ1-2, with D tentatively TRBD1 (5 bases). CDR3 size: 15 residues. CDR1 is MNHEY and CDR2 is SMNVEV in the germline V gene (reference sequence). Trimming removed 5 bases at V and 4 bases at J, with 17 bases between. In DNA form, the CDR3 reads TGTGCCAGCAGTCGCGGCAATACAGGTTCCTATGGCTACACCTTC. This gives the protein CASSRGNTGSYGYTF.

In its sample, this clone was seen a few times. The CDR3 region is CAWSLLAGVHNEQFF. The DNA of the CDR3 is TGTGCCTGGAGTTTACTAGCGGGGGTTCACAATGAGCAGTTCTTC. The chain is built from TRBV30 and TRBJ2-1, with TRBD2 matching 11 bases. CDR3 size: 15 residues. V gave up 2 bases and J gave up 5 bases; unmatched junction bases: 5. The germline gives CDR1 GTSNPN, CDR2 SVGIG (reference sequence).

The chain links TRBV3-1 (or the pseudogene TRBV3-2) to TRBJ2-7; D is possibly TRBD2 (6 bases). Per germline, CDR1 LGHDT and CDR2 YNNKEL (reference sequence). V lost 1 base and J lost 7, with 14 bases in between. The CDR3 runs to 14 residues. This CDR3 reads CASSQGSPGVEQYF. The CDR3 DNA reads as TGTGCCAGCAGCCAAGGGTCGCCGGGGGTGGAGCAGTACTTC.

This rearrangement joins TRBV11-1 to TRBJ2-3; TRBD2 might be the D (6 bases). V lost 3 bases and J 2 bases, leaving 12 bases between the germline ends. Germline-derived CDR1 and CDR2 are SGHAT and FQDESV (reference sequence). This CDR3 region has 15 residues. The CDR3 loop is CASSLGRGATDTQYF. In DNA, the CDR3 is TGTGCCAGCAGCTTGGGGCGGGGAGCCACAGATACGCAGTATTTT.

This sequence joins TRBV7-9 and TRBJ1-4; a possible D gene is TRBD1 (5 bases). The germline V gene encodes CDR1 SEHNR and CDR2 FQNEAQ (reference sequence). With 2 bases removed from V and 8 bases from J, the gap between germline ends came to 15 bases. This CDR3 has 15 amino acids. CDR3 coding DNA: TGTGCCAGCAGCTTACGCGGGGGGTCTGGGGAAAAACTGTTTTTT. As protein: CASSLRGGSGEKLFF.

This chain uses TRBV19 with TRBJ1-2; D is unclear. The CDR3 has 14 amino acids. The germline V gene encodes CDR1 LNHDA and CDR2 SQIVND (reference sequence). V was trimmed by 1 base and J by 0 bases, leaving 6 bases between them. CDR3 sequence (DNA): TGTGCCAGTAGTATAGGGCCCTCTAACTATGGCTACACCTTC. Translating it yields CASSIGPSNYGYTF.

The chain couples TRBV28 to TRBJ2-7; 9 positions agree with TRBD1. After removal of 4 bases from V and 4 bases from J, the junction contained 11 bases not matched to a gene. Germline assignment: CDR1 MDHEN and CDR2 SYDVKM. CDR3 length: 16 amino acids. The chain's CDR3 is CASSSYSGTGSYEQYF. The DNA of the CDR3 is TGTGCCAGCAGTTCGTATTCCGGGACAGGGTCATACGAGCAGTACTTC.

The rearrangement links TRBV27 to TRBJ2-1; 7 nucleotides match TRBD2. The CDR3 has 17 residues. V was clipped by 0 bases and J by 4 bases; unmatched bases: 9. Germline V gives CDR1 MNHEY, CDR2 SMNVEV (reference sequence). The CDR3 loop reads CASSLSGGRAPYNEQFF. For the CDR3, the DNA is TGTGCCAGCAGTTTATCTGGGGGGAGGGCCCCGTACAATGAGCAGTTCTTC.

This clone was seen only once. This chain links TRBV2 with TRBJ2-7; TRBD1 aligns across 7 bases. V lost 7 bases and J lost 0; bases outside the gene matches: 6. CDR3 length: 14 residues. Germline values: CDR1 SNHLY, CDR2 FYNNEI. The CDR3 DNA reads TGTGCCAGCACCCGACAGGGAGACTCCTACGAGCAGTACTTC. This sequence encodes CASTRQGDSYEQYF.

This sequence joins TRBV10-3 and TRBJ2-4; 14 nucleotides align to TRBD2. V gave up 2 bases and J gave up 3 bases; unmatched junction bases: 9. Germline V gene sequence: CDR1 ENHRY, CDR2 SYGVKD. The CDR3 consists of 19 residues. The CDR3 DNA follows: TGTGCCATCAGTGAGGACCCCGGACTAGCGGGAGGACACAAAAACATTCAGTACTTC. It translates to CAISEDPGLAGGHKNIQYF.

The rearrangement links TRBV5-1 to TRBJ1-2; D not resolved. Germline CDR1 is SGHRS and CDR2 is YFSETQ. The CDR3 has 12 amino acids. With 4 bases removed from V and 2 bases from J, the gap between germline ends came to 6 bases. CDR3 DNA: TGCGCCAGCAGCCCGTTAAACTATGGCTACACCTTC. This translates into CASSPLNYGYTF.

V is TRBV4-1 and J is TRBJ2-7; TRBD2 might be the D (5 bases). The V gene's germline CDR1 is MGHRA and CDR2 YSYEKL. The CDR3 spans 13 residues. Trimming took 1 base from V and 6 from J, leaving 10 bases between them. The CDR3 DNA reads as TGCGCCAGCAGCCAAGTCGGCGAGGGCGAGCAGTACTTC. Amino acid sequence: CASSQVGEGEQYF.

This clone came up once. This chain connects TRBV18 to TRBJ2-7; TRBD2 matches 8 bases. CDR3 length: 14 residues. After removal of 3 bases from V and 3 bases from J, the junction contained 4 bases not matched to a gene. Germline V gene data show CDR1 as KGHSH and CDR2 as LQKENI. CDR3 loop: CASSPSGGDYEQYF. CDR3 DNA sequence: TGTGCCAGCTCACCCTCCGGGGGGGACTACGAGCAGTACTTC.

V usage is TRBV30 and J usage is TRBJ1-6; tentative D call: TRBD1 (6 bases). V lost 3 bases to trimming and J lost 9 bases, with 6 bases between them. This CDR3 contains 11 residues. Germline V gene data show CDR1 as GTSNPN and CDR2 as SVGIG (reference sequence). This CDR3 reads CAWSRGSPLHF. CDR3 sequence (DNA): TGTGCCTGGAGCAGGGGTTCACCCCTCCACTTT.

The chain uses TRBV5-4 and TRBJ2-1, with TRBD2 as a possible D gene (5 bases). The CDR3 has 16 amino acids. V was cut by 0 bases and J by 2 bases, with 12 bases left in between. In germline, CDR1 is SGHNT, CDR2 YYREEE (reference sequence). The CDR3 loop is CASSLEATTPYNEQFF. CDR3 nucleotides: TGTGCCAGCAGCTTGGAGGCGACTACACCCTACAATGAGCAGTTCTTC.

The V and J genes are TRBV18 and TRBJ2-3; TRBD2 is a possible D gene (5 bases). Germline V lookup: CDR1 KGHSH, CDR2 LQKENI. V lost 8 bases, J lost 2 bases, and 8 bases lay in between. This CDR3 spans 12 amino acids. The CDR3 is CASRDPTDTQYF. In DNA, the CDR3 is TGTGCCAGCCGGGATCCCACAGATACGCAGTATTTT.

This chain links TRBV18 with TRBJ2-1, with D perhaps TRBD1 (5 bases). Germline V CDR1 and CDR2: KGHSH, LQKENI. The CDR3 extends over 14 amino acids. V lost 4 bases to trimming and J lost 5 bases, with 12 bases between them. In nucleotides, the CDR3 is TGTGCCAGCTCACAGGGGCACCTTAACAATGAGCAGTTCTTC. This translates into CASSQGHLNNEQFF.

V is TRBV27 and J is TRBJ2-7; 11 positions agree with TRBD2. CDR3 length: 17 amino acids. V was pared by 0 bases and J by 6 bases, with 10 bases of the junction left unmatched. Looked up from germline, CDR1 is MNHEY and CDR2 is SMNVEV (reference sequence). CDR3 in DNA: TGTGCCAGCAGTTTATCGGCGTTCGGGCTAGCGGGAGGCGAGCAGTACTTC. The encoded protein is CASSLSAFGLAGGEQYF.

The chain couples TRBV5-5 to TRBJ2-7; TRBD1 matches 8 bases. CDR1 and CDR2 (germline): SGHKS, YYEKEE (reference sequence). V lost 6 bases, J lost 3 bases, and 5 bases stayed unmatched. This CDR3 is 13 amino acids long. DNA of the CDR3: TGTGCCAGCACGGGGACAGGCTACTACGAGCAGTACTTC. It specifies CASTGTGYYEQYF. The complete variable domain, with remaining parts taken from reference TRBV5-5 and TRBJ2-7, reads DAGVTQSPTHLIKTRGQQVTLRCSPISGHKSVSWYQQVLGQGPQFIFQYYEKEERGRGNFPDRFSARQFPNYSSELNVNALLLGDSALYLCASTGTGYYEQYFGPGTRLTVT.

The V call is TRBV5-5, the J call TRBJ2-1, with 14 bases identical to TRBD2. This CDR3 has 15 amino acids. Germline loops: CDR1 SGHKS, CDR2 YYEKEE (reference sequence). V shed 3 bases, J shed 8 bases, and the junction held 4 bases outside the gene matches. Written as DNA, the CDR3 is TGTGCCAGCAGCTCGGGACTAGCGGGAGTATATGAGCAGTTCTTC. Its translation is CASSSGLAGVYEQFF.

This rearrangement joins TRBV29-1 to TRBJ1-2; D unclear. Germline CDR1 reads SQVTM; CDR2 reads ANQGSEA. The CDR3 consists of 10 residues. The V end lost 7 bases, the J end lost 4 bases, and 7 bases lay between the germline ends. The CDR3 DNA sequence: TGCAGCGCCTATACCTATGGCTACACCTTC. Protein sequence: CSAYTYGYTF.

The CDR3 region has the DNA TGCGCCAGCAGCTTGAGAGTAGCGGGAGTGCATGAGCAGTTCTTC. Translated, it gives CASSLRVAGVHEQFF. This sequence joins TRBV5-1 and TRBJ2-1, with 9 bases that match TRBD2. This CDR3 is built from 15 residues. CDR1 and CDR2 (germline): SGHRS, YFSETQ. J gave up 8 bases and V 1 base, and 7 bases lay outside the gene matches.

CDR3: CASSFGGQPQHF. DNA for the CDR3: TGTGCCAGCAGTTTTGGAGGGCAGCCCCAGCATTTT. The chain carries TRBV12-3 or TRBV12-4 and TRBJ1-5; D not certain. The ends were cut back, 3 bases at V and 7 bases at J, with 7 bases in the middle. The CDR3 runs to 12 residues.

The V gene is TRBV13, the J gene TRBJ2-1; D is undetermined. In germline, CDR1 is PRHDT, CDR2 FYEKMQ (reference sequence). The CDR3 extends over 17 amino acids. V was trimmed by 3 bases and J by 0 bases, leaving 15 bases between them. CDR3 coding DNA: TGTGCCAGCAGCTTTCTACGAGACTTTCCCTCCTACAATGAGCAGTTCTTC. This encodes CASSFLRDFPSYNEQFF.

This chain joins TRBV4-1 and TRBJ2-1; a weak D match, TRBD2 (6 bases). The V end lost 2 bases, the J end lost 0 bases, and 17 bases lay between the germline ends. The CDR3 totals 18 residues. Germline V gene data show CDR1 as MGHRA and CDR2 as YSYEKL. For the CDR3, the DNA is TGCGCCAGCAGCCAACATTCGGGGGAGAGTAGCTCCTACAATGAGCAGTTCTTC. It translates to CASSQHSGESSSYNEQFF.

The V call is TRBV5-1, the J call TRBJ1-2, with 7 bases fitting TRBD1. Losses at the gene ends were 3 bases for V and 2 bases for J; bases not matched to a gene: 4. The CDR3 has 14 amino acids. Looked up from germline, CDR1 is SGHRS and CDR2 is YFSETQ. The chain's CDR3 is CASSWGQPNYGYTF. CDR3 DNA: TGCGCCAGCAGCTGGGGACAGCCCAACTATGGCTACACCTTC.

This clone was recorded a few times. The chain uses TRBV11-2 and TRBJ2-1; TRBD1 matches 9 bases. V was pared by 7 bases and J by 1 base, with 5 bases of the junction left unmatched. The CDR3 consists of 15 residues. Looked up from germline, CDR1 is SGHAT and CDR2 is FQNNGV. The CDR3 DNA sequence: TGTGCCAGCATCCCAGGGACAGGGTCCTACAATGAGCAGTTCTTC. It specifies CASIPGTGSYNEQFF.